The 22 T cell receptor beta chains below were found in one sample sequenced in a study of early T cells in non-severe SARS-CoV-2 infection. TCRdb fed the 5' RACE reads into MiXCR, producing one record per CDR3 protein. The sample contains around 89,000 distinct CDR3 sequences, roughly 14% of which appear only once. The source material was whole blood. Every receptor here comes from an adult who was a healthcare worker with PCR-confirmed SARS-CoV-2 infection or an uninfected control (not recorded which).

This chain joins TRBV2 and TRBJ1-5, with D possibly matching TRBD1 (5 bases). The V and J ends lost 6 bases and 9 bases respectively, with 18 bases between them. The germline CDR1 and CDR2 sequences are SNHLY and FYNNEI. This CDR3 comprises 14 residues. Here the CDR3 reads CASRPGRGLSPQHF. The CDR3, as DNA: TGTGCCAGCAGACCCGGACGGGGGTTATCGCCCCAGCATTTT.

The rearrangement links TRBV18 to TRBJ2-3; D is uncertain. V was cut by 2 bases and J by 0 bases, with 9 bases left in between. The V gene's germline CDR1 is KGHSH and CDR2 LQKENI. The CDR3 covers 15 residues. The CDR3 here is CASSPMGSSTDTQYF. The CDR3 DNA reads as TGTGCCAGCTCACCAATGGGGTCTAGCACAGATACGCAGTATTTT.

The sample holds many counts of this clonotype. The chain combines TRBV15 with TRBJ2-6; tentatively, D is TRBD1 (5 bases). V was pared by 5 bases and J by 0 bases, with 14 bases between. Germline loops: CDR1 LNHNV, CDR2 YYDKDF (reference sequence). The CDR3 sequence is 17 residues long. The CDR3 region is CATSFFQGTSGANVLTF. CDR3 sequence (DNA): TGTGCCACCAGCTTTTTCCAGGGAACCTCTGGGGCCAACGTCCTGACTTTC.

This chain joins TRBV12-3 or TRBV12-4 and TRBJ1-2, with D possibly being TRBD1 (6 bases). V shed 5 bases and J shed 7 bases, with 20 bases lying between them. The CDR3 runs 15 residues. The DNA of the CDR3 is TGTGCCAGCAGTGGCGGCCCAGGGGCATACAGTGGCTACACCTTC. Its translation is CASSGGPGAYSGYTF.

This clonotype was detected a few times. This sequence joins TRBV10-2 and TRBJ1-1, with D maybe TRBD1 (5 bases). V shed 6 bases and J shed 3 bases, with 8 bases lying between them. Germline-derived CDR1 and CDR2 are WSHSY and SAAADI. This CDR3 has 12 amino acids. CDR3 residues: CASRQGDTEAFF. The CDR3 DNA reads as TGCGCCAGCAGGCAGGGTGACACTGAAGCTTTCTTT.

This clonotype was recorded many times. The CDR3 region has the DNA TGTGCCAGCAGCCAGCGCTCAATAGGACAGACCTATGGCTACACCTTC. Translating it yields CASSQRSIGQTYGYTF. The chain is built from TRBV3-1 and TRBJ1-2, with D perhaps TRBD1 (6 bases). Germline assignment: CDR1 LGHDT and CDR2 YNNKEL (reference sequence). This CDR3 has 16 amino acids. Deletions cut 3 bases from V and 4 bases from J, with 18 bases between.

This clonotype was counted only a few times. V and J are TRBV5-1 and TRBJ1-2, with 12 bases fitting TRBD1. Trimming took 0 bases from V and 2 from J; bases not matched to a gene: 8. The CDR3 totals 18 residues. Germline CDR1 SGHRS, CDR2 YFSETQ. Here the CDR3 reads CASSLASPGQGANYGYTF. Here the CDR3 DNA reads TGCGCCAGCAGCTTGGCATCCCCGGGACAGGGGGCAAACTATGGCTACACCTTC. Together with reference TRBV5-1 and TRBJ1-2, the CDR3 gives the full variable domain: KAGVTQTPRYLIKTRGQQVTLSCSPISGHRSVSWYQQTPGQGLQFLFEYFSETQRNKGNFPGRFSGRQFSNSRSEMNVSTLELGDSALYLCASSLASPGQGANYGYTFGSGTRLTVV.

In its sample, this clonotype was seen a few times. The chain combines TRBV7-6 with TRBJ1-3; D remains ambiguous. The CDR3 covers 14 residues. The V end lost 5 bases, the J end lost 0 bases, and 8 bases lay between the germline ends. Looked up from germline, CDR1 is SGHVS and CDR2 is FNYEAQ. The DNA for the CDR3 is TGTGCCAGCAGCAAAACTTACTCTGGAAACACCATATATTTT. This translates into CASSKTYSGNTIYF.

This clonotype was detected ten times or more. The gene calls are TRBV11-2 and TRBJ2-7; D is ambiguous. Trimming cost V 0 bases and J 0 bases, with 9 bases left between them. This CDR3 is built from 15 residues. CDR1 and CDR2 from the germline V gene are SGHAT and FQNNGV. The CDR3 DNA reads TGTGCCAGCAGCTTAGAAGGCACGTTCTCCTACGAGCAGTACGTC. Protein sequence: CASSLEGTFSYEQYV.

This clonotype occurred a few times. The chain couples TRBV12-3 or TRBV12-4 to TRBJ1-5; 7 nucleotides agree with TRBD1. The CDR3 extends over 13 amino acids. After removal of 9 bases from V and 5 bases from J, the junction contained 7 bases not matched to a gene. The CDR3 loop is CASCVTGDQPQHF. CDR3 coding DNA: TGTGCCAGTTGTGTAACAGGGGATCAGCCCCAGCATTTT.

There are many counts of this clonotype. This chain joins TRBV5-1 and TRBJ1-4; D may be TRBD1 (6 bases). Trimming stripped 5 bases from V and 7 bases from J, with 18 bases between. The CDR3 spans 15 residues. Looked up from germline, CDR1 is SGHRS and CDR2 is YFSETQ. CDR3 nucleotide sequence: TGCGCCAGCAGAGAGGGACACGGGAGGAGTGAAAAACTGTTTTTT. It encodes CASREGHGRSEKLFF.

J is TRBJ2-1 and V is TRBV3-1; possibly TRBD2 for D (7 bases). V lost 3 bases, J lost 0 bases, and 12 bases lay in between. Germline CDR1 and CDR2: LGHDT and YNNKEL (reference sequence). The CDR3 is 16 amino acids. The CDR3 sequence is CASSHRGGRSYNEQFF. The CDR3 DNA sequence: TGTGCCAGCAGCCACCGCGGGGGCCGCTCCTACAATGAGCAGTTCTTC.

In this sample, this clonotype turned up a few times. This chain connects TRBV29-1 to TRBJ2-5; no reliable D call. Per the germline V gene, CDR1 is SQVTM and CDR2 is ANQGSEA. The CDR3 has 11 amino acids. Trimming took off 4 bases at V and 5 bases at J, with 8 bases between the two ends. Here the CDR3 reads CSVAHGETQYF. The CDR3 region has the DNA TGCAGCGTTGCACACGGGGAGACCCAGTACTTC.

The CDR3: CASSPPPGLYGYTF. CDR3 in DNA: TGTGCCAGCAGCCCACCCCCAGGGCTCTATGGCTACACCTTC. This rearrangement joins TRBV12-3 or TRBV12-4 to TRBJ1-2; tentatively, D is TRBD1 (5 bases). V shed 6 bases and J shed 4 bases, with 15 bases lying between them. The CDR3 is 14 residues long.

The chain recombines TRBV19 with TRBJ1-2, with TRBD1 matching over 7 bases. Looked up from germline, CDR1 is LNHDA and CDR2 is SQIVND (reference sequence). V dropped 4 bases and J dropped 3; count of bases not matched to a gene: 8. The CDR3 has 15 amino acids. CDR3 in amino acids: CASSRTGTDDYGYTF. The DNA for the CDR3 is TGTGCCAGTAGTAGAACCGGGACAGACGACTATGGCTACACCTTC.

The rearrangement joins TRBV5-1 to TRBJ1-2, with 7 positions matching TRBD1. This CDR3 spans 13 amino acids. Germline V gives CDR1 SGHRS, CDR2 YFSETQ. The V segment lost 0 bases and the J segment 8 bases; nucleotides outside the gene matches: 4. This chain's CDR3 is CASSLEGARGYTF. CDR3 coding DNA: TGCGCCAGCAGCTTGGAGGGGGCGAGAGGCTACACCTTC.

The chain links TRBV7-2 to TRBJ2-7, with TRBD1 matching over 9 bases. Germline loops: CDR1 SGHTA, CDR2 FQGNSA. V trimming: 5 bases; J trimming: 5 bases; junction bases outside the gene matches: 7. The length of the CDR3 is 14 residues. The DNA for the CDR3 is TGTGCCAGCAGCCAAGGGGGGACAGGGAACGAGCAGTACGTC. Translating gives CASSQGGTGNEQYV.

This clonotype was observed a few times. The chain carries TRBV3-1 and TRBJ1-5; 7 bases fit TRBD1. CDR3 length: 15 amino acids. The V and J ends lost 2 bases and 4 bases, in that order; junction bases with no gene match: 5. Germline values: CDR1 LGHDT, CDR2 YNNKEL (reference sequence). CDR3 sequence: CASSQSGTVNQPQHF. The CDR3 DNA follows: TGTGCCAGCAGCCAATCCGGGACAGTTAATCAGCCCCAGCATTTT.

This clonotype was seen a few times. This chain connects TRBV29-1 to TRBJ2-3, with D possibly TRBD2 on 6 matching bases. Germline V lookup: CDR1 SQVTM, CDR2 ANQGSEA. This CDR3 spans 15 amino acids. Trimming pared 4 bases from V and 1 base from J, leaving 15 bases between. CDR3 DNA: TGCAGCGTTGTCCATTTGCGGGGAGGCACAGATACGCAGTATTTT. The encoded protein is CSVVHLRGGTDTQYF.

The V gene is TRBV12-3 or TRBV12-4, the J gene TRBJ1-4; no firm D call. This CDR3 has 15 residues. V lost 2 bases and J 8 bases, leaving 15 bases between the germline ends. The chain's CDR3 is CASSLPAGYEEKLFF. For the CDR3, the DNA is TGTGCCAGCAGTTTACCGGCTGGCTATGAGGAAAAACTGTTTTTT.

Many counts were recorded for this clonotype. The chain links TRBV7-9 to TRBJ1-1; 8 bases fit TRBD1. Trimming took 5 bases from V and 1 from J; bases not matched to a gene: 9. The germline V gene encodes CDR1 SEHNR and CDR2 FQNEAQ (reference sequence). CDR3 length: 16 amino acids. In DNA form, the CDR3 reads TGTGCCAGCAGCCCGTTTACAGGGGGGCCGAACACTGAAGCTTTCTTT. Encoded protein: CASSPFTGGPNTEAFF. Based on the CDR3 plus reference TRBV7-9 and TRBJ1-1, the full variable domain is DTGVSQNPRHKITKRGQNVTFRCDPISEHNRLYWYRQTLGQGPEFLTYFQNEAQLEKSRLLSDRFSAERPKGSFSTLEIQRTEQGDSAMYLCASSPFTGGPNTEAFFGQGTRLTVV.

This chain links TRBV7-2 with TRBJ2-1; unclear D gene. CDR1 and CDR2 (germline): SGHTA, FQGNSA. The V and J ends lost 1 base and 4 bases respectively, with 5 bases between them. The CDR3 loop spans 13 amino acids. The CDR3 region is CASSLVLYNEQFF. For the CDR3, the DNA is TGTGCCAGCAGCTTAGTGCTGTACAATGAGCAGTTCTTC. Variable domain in full (rest from reference TRBV7-2 and TRBJ2-1): GAGVSQSPSNKVTEKGKDVELRCDPISGHTALYWYRQSLGQGLEFLIYFQGNSAPDKSGLPSDRFSAERTGGSVSTLTIQRTQQEDSAVYLCASSLVLYNEQFFGPGTRLTVL.